The rows below give T cell receptor beta chains drawn from one sample of a study of cytomegalovirus exposure and HLA in healthy donors. Profiled with immunoSEQ multiplex PCR; TCRdb holds only in-frame clones, not every one. The repertoire has nearly 80,000 clones, 79% of them found once; the top ten carry around a fifth. The source material was PBMCs. These receptors were obtained from a woman between 35 and 50 years old in good health and CMV-seropositive. Each CDR3 is given with its conserved first and last residue. A D gene is named only where the DNA matches it firmly. Clone size is shown for a subset of rows, as once, few, many or a class of expanded clone.

CDR3 DNA: TGTGCCAGCAGGTCGACAACGAATGAGCAGTTCTTC
CDR3 protein: CASRSTTNEQFF
D gene: .
J gene: TRBJ2-1
V gene: TRBV7-9
clone size: once

CDR3 DNA: TGTGCCAGCAGCGTAGGGGCGGGGGGTTCCTACGAGCAGTACTTC
CDR3 protein: CASSVGAGGSYEQYF
D gene: TRBD2
J gene: TRBJ2-7
V gene: TRBV9
clone size: .

CDR3 DNA: TGTGCCAGCAGTCCCGCCACAGGGGTAGTCCATCAGCCCCAGCATTTT
CDR3 protein: CASSPATGVVHQPQHF
D gene: TRBD1
J gene: TRBJ1-5
V gene: TRBV28
clone size: .

CDR3 DNA: TGTGCCAGCAGCATCGGACAAAACACTGAAGCTTTCTTT
CDR3 protein: CASSIGQNTEAFF
D gene: .
J gene: TRBJ1-1
V gene: TRBV6-1
clone size: .

CDR3 DNA: TGTGCCAGCAGTGAAGGATCGCTACAGGGGGCGCGGGAGCAGTACTTC
CDR3 protein: CASSEGSLQGAREQYF
D gene: TRBD1
J gene: TRBJ2-7
V gene: TRBV6-1
clone size: .

CDR3 DNA: TGTGCCAGCAGGACAGGGGGCGCAGCTAACTATGGCTACACCTTC
CDR3 protein: CASRTGGAANYGYTF
D gene: TRBD1
J gene: TRBJ1-2
V gene: TRBV6-5
clone size: once

CDR3 DNA: TGTGCCAGCAGCCGCCAACGGAGCAACCAAGAGACCCAGTACTTC
CDR3 protein: CASSRQRSNQETQYF
D gene: .
J gene: TRBJ2-5
V gene: TRBV14
clone size: .

CDR3 DNA: TGTGCCAGCAGTTACTCACGCGCGTTCACAGATACGCAGTATTTT
CDR3 protein: CASSYSRAFTDTQYF
D gene: .
J gene: TRBJ2-3
V gene: TRBV6-5
clone size: .

CDR3 DNA: TGTGCCAGCAGCATAAACAGGGGCCGCCAAGCCAAAAACATTCAGTACTTC
CDR3 protein: CASSINRGRQAKNIQYF
D gene: TRBD1
J gene: TRBJ2-4
V gene: TRBV7-2
clone size: .

CDR3 DNA: TGCGCCAGCAGCCAAGTTTACGGAGTCTACGAGCAGTACTTC
CDR3 protein: CASSQVYGVYEQYF
D gene: .
J gene: TRBJ2-7
V gene: TRBV4-1
clone size: .

CDR3 DNA: TGCAGCGTTGACCACTCGTCACTGAACACTGAAGCTTTCTTT
CDR3 protein: CSVDHSSLNTEAFF
D gene: .
J gene: TRBJ1-1
V gene: TRBV29-1
clone size: few

CDR3 DNA: TGTGCCAGCAGCTTGGGACAGGGCAGCTATGGCTACACCTTC
CDR3 protein: CASSLGQGSYGYTF
D gene: TRBD1
J gene: TRBJ1-2
V gene: TRBV5-4
clone size: .

CDR3 DNA: TGTGCCAGCAGTGAAACTAGCGGGAGCCTCCCCTACAATGAGCAGTTCTTC
CDR3 protein: CASSETSGSLPYNEQFF
D gene: TRBD2
J gene: TRBJ2-1
V gene: TRBV6-1
clone size: .

CDR3 DNA: TGTGCCAGCAGCTATAGCGGGGGAATACAAGAGACCCAGTACTTC
CDR3 protein: CASSYSGGIQETQYF
D gene: TRBD2
J gene: TRBJ2-5
V gene: TRBV7-7
clone size: .

CDR3 DNA: TGCGCCAGCAGCGATAGCGGGGGGCGGGAGACCCAGTACTTC
CDR3 protein: CASSDSGGRETQYF
D gene: TRBD2
J gene: TRBJ2-5
V gene: TRBV5-1
clone size: .

CDR3 DNA: TGTGCCTGGAGCCTTAGGGGGAATCAGCCCCAGCATTTT
CDR3 protein: CAWSLRGNQPQHF
D gene: .
J gene: TRBJ1-5
V gene: TRBV30
clone size: .

CDR3 DNA: TGTGCCAGCGGACTAGCTGGTGAGACCCAGTACTTC
CDR3 protein: CASGLAGETQYF
D gene: TRBD2
J gene: TRBJ2-5
V gene: TRBV7-2
clone size: .

CDR3 DNA: TGTGCCAGCAGCAAAGACAGGGGCTCTGGAAACACCATATATTTT
CDR3 protein: CASSKDRGSGNTIYF
D gene: TRBD1
J gene: TRBJ1-3
V gene: TRBV13
clone size: .

CDR3 DNA: TGTGCCAGCAGTGTGGGGACAGCGAACACTGAAGCTTTCTTT
CDR3 protein: CASSVGTANTEAFF
D gene: TRBD1
J gene: TRBJ1-1
V gene: TRBV2
clone size: .

CDR3 DNA: TGCAGCGTTGAAGATAAATGGGGCGGTGAGCAGTTCTTC
CDR3 protein: CSVEDKWGGEQFF
D gene: .
J gene: TRBJ2-1
V gene: TRBV29-1
clone size: once

CDR3 DNA: TGCGCCAGCAGCCCCTCGACTAGCGGGACCTACGAGCAGTACTTC
CDR3 protein: CASSPSTSGTYEQYF
D gene: TRBD2
J gene: TRBJ2-7
V gene: TRBV5-1
clone size: .

CDR3 DNA: TGCGCCAGCAGCTGGAGGTTCTCTTCCACCTACAATGAGCAGTTCTTC
CDR3 protein: CASSWRFSSTYNEQFF
D gene: .
J gene: TRBJ2-1
V gene: TRBV4-1
clone size: .

CDR3 DNA: TGTGCCAGCAGCCCGGGACAGGAGGTCCACGAGCAGTACTTC
CDR3 protein: CASSPGQEVHEQYF
D gene: TRBD1
J gene: TRBJ2-7
V gene: TRBV6-5
clone size: .

CDR3 DNA: TGTGCCAGCAGCTTAGCTGGTTGGGGGGGGAATGAGCAGTTCTTC
CDR3 protein: CASSLAGWGGNEQFF
D gene: TRBD2
J gene: TRBJ2-1
V gene: TRBV7-9
clone size: .

CDR3 DNA: TGTGCCAGCAGTGAATTATCAGGCTCTGGAAACACCATATATTTT
CDR3 protein: CASSELSGSGNTIYF
D gene: .
J gene: TRBJ1-3
V gene: TRBV25-1
clone size: .

CDR3 DNA: TGTGCCAGCAGGCGACAGCCTAACGAGCAGTACTTC
CDR3 protein: CASRRQPNEQYF
D gene: .
J gene: TRBJ2-7
V gene: TRBV6-6
clone size: .

CDR3 DNA: TGTGCCAGCAGCTGGGGACTAGCCGATCTCTCCTACGAGCAGTACTTC
CDR3 protein: CASSWGLADLSYEQYF
D gene: TRBD2
J gene: TRBJ2-7
V gene: TRBV5-5
clone size: .

CDR3 DNA: TGTGCCAGCAGCTTACGGCCCCGGGACAGGCCCTACGAGCAGTACTTC
CDR3 protein: CASSLRPRDRPYEQYF
D gene: TRBD1
J gene: TRBJ2-7
V gene: TRBV11-2
clone size: .

CDR3 DNA: TGTGCCAGCACAGGGAACACCGGGGAGCTGTTTTTT
CDR3 protein: CASTGNTGELFF
D gene: .
J gene: TRBJ2-2
V gene: TRBV2
clone size: .

CDR3 DNA: TGTGCCAGCAGAGACTCTTATAGCAATCAGCCCCAGCATTTT
CDR3 protein: CASRDSYSNQPQHF
D gene: .
J gene: TRBJ1-5
V gene: TRBV6-6
clone size: .

CDR3 DNA: TGCGCCAGCAGCCTTGGGACTAGCGGGATCACAGATACGCAGTATTTT
CDR3 protein: CASSLGTSGITDTQYF
D gene: TRBD2
J gene: TRBJ2-3
V gene: TRBV5-1
clone size: .

CDR3 DNA: TGCGCCAGCAGCTATCAGGGACAGCAAAACCAAGAGACCCAGTACTTC
CDR3 protein: CASSYQGQQNQETQYF
D gene: TRBD1
J gene: TRBJ2-5
V gene: TRBV5-1
clone size: few

CDR3 DNA: TGTGCCAGCAGTTATTACCAGGGGGCAGGGTACGAGCAGTACTTC
CDR3 protein: CASSYYQGAGYEQYF
D gene: TRBD1
J gene: TRBJ2-7
V gene: TRBV6-5
clone size: .

CDR3 DNA: TGTGCCAGCAGTGAACTGGCGGGAGGGAAGCAGTTCTTC
CDR3 protein: CASSELAGGKQFF
D gene: TRBD2
J gene: TRBJ2-1
V gene: TRBV2
clone size: .

CDR3 DNA: TGCGCCAGCAGCTTGGATCGAGGCGAGCAGTACTTC
CDR3 protein: CASSLDRGEQYF
D gene: .
J gene: TRBJ2-7
V gene: TRBV5-1
clone size: .

CDR3 DNA: TGTGCCAGTAGTATAGATCGCGGGGCAGGAGTACAGCCCCAGCATTTT
CDR3 protein: CASSIDRGAGVQPQHF
D gene: .
J gene: TRBJ1-5
V gene: TRBV19
clone size: .

CDR3 DNA: TGTGCCAGCAGCGTAGTAGGGAGCGCCCGGGAGGCCCAGTACTTC
CDR3 protein: CASSVVGSAREAQYF
D gene: TRBD2
J gene: TRBJ2-5
V gene: TRBV9
clone size: .

CDR3 DNA: TGTGCCAGCAGTGAAAGACAGGTCTTACCCCTCCACTTT
CDR3 protein: CASSERQVLPLHF
D gene: .
J gene: TRBJ1-6
V gene: TRBV6-5
clone size: .

CDR3 DNA: TGTGCCAGCAGTATCCACCTGGGACTCTCTTCGGAGTACGAGCAGTACTTC
CDR3 protein: CASSIHLGLSSEYEQYF
D gene: .
J gene: TRBJ2-7
V gene: TRBV28
clone size: .

CDR3 DNA: TGTGCCAGCAGCCCCAGACAGCGGGCTAGTCAGCCCCAGCATTTT
CDR3 protein: CASSPRQRASQPQHF
D gene: .
J gene: TRBJ1-5
V gene: TRBV7-8
clone size: once

CDR3 DNA: TGTGCCAGCAGCTTAGGGGACAGGGTACAGTTCTTC
CDR3 protein: CASSLGDRVQFF
D gene: TRBD1
J gene: TRBJ2-1
V gene: TRBV7-2
clone size: .

CDR3 DNA: TGCGCCAGCAGGGTCGGACAGGGAAACACTGAAGCTTTCTTT
CDR3 protein: CASRVGQGNTEAFF
D gene: TRBD1
J gene: TRBJ1-1
V gene: TRBV5-1
clone size: many

CDR3 DNA: TGTGCCAGCAGCTTTAGTGCTAGCCCTGAAAACATTCAGTACTTC
CDR3 protein: CASSFSASPENIQYF
D gene: .
J gene: TRBJ2-4
V gene: TRBV7-8
clone size: .

CDR3 DNA: TGTGCCAGCAGAATCCGGGACAACTACAATGAGCAGTTCTTC
CDR3 protein: CASRIRDNYNEQFF
D gene: .
J gene: TRBJ2-1
V gene: TRBV13
clone size: .

CDR3 DNA: TGTGCCAGCAGCTTGGATCCTAGTCCGGACTATGGCTACACCTTC
CDR3 protein: CASSLDPSPDYGYTF
D gene: .
J gene: TRBJ1-2
V gene: TRBV5-4
clone size: .

CDR3 DNA: TGTGCCTGGAGTGTACATGGGGGGGTCAATCAGCCCCAGCATTTT
CDR3 protein: CAWSVHGGVNQPQHF
D gene: .
J gene: TRBJ1-5
V gene: TRBV30
clone size: .

CDR3 DNA: TGTGCCAGCAGTCCGGACAGGGGTCCCGGGTCACCCCTCCACTTT
CDR3 protein: CASSPDRGPGSPLHF
D gene: TRBD1
J gene: TRBJ1-6
V gene: TRBV6-5
clone size: .

CDR3 DNA: TGCGCCAGCAGCCATAAACAGGGTGGAAGCACTGAAGCTTTCTTT
CDR3 protein: CASSHKQGGSTEAFF
D gene: .
J gene: TRBJ1-1
V gene: TRBV5-1
clone size: .

CDR3 DNA: TGCAGCGTTGAGCATTTAGCGGAGACCCAGTACTTC
CDR3 protein: CSVEHLAETQYF
D gene: .
J gene: TRBJ2-5
V gene: TRBV29-1
clone size: .

CDR3 DNA: TGTGCCAGCATCAAATCCGGGACAGTATACAATGAGCAGTTCTTC
CDR3 protein: CASIKSGTVYNEQFF
D gene: TRBD1
J gene: TRBJ2-1
V gene: TRBV7-9
clone size: .

CDR3 DNA: TGTGCCAGCAGTTATATCCCGGGGCAAGAGACCCAGTACTTC
CDR3 protein: CASSYIPGQETQYF
D gene: .
J gene: TRBJ2-5
V gene: TRBV6-5
clone size: few

CDR3 DNA: TGTGCCACCAGCAGAGAGATTGGACAGTCTCTACGGGAGCAGTACTTC
CDR3 protein: CATSREIGQSLREQYF
D gene: .
J gene: TRBJ2-7
V gene: TRBV15
clone size: .

CDR3 DNA: TGTGCCAGCAGTCCCCATCCGGGACAGGGGATCATGAACACTGAAGCTTTCTTT
CDR3 protein: CASSPHPGQGIMNTEAFF
D gene: TRBD1
J gene: TRBJ1-1
V gene: TRBV7-6
clone size: .

CDR3 DNA: TGTGCCAGCAGCGTACGTAGCGGGGGGGCTAGCACAGATACGCAGTATTTT
CDR3 protein: CASSVRSGGASTDTQYF
D gene: TRBD2
J gene: TRBJ2-3
V gene: TRBV9
clone size: .

CDR3 DNA: TGTGCCAGCAGCAAGGACAGACAAAATTCACCCCTCCACTTT
CDR3 protein: CASSKDRQNSPLHF
D gene: .
J gene: TRBJ1-6
V gene: TRBV5-4
clone size: .